The clone carrying this T cell receptor (beta chain) showed up many times. Germline V gene lookup returns CDR1 SGDLS and CDR2 YYNGEE. CDR3 length equals 15 residues. V was pared by 2 bases and J by 7 bases, with 15 bases between. Per the study methods: By means of reference gene primer amplification, nucleated cell counts were estimated. The table came from immunoSEQ multiplex PCR; TCRdb's copy has only in-frame clones and leaves some out. V and J calls and clone size are as listed in that table; D and trimming were resolved from the DNA. Seen here are 130,000 to 150,000 clones, roughly four fifths observed once, and the top ten hold about 7%. This specimen comes from a study of blood T cell repertoires in COVID-19. For the study at large: Samples representing acute and convalescent COVID-19 were sourced from the United States, Italy and Spain. In each case, the material was cDNA or gDNA derived from T cells, B-cell-depleted T cells, or PBMCs.

Sequencing was carried out using peripheral blood. The chain joins TRBV9 to TRBJ2-2; maybe TRBD1 (6 bases). The source of this sequence is a human donor in a cohort sampled during active COVID-19. The CDR3 reads CASSVEQGFGGELFF. DNA for the CDR3: TGTGCCAGCAGCGTCGAACAGGGTTTCGGCGGGGAGCTGTTTTTT.